This entry lists 22 T cell receptor beta chains sequenced from one sample in a study of regulatory T cells in long-lasting Graves disease. Time point reported: newly diagnosed GD, antithyroid drugs for less than 3 months. PBMCs were the source of the RNA used for TCR sequencing. Both iRepertoire HTBI primers and Arm-PCR of CDR3 regions were used to build the TCR beta libraries. Via MiXCR, TCRdb re-called the multiplex PCR reads, giving one row per CDR3 protein. The repertoire consists of 400,000 to 500,000 distinct CDR3 sequences, with 11% to 15% occurring once and the leading ten covering roughly 18%. These data were likewise used in another study, on T cells in Graves' hyperthyroidism and ophthalmopathy.

The material sequenced was peripheral blood mononuclear cells (PBMCs), taken at new diagnosis, from a patient treated with antithyroid drugs. The origin of the receptors is a woman aged 50 to 65 with Graves disease.

In its sample, this clonotype was seen many times. The V gene is TRBV20-1, the J gene TRBJ1-6; no definite D call. V lost 0 bases, J lost 2 bases, and 11 bases lay in between. The CDR3 sequence is 16 residues long. The germline CDR1 and CDR2 sequences are DFQATT and SNEGSKA (reference sequence). CDR3: CSARDFGGTYNSPLHF. The CDR3, as DNA: TGCAGTGCTAGAGATTTTGGCGGGACCTATAATTCACCCCTCCACTTT.

This clonotype was counted between two and nine times. V gene TRBV19 combines with J gene TRBJ2-1; 8 bases are shared with TRBD2. The CDR3 consists of 16 residues. The J segment lost 9 bases and the V segment lost 7 bases, leaving 17 bases of the junction unmatched. Germline V gene sequence: CDR1 LNHDA, CDR2 SQIVND (reference sequence). CDR3 DNA sequence: TGTGCCAGTACCACGGTGAAAGCGGGAGTGGTGATTGAGCAGTTCTTC. Encoded protein: CASTTVKAGVVIEQFF.

This clonotype has a count of ten or more. The CDR3 coding sequence is TGTGCCAGCAGTCCAATAGCGGGGTCCCTCTACAATGAGCAGTTCTTC. The encoded protein is CASSPIAGSLYNEQFF. The chain links TRBV7-7 to TRBJ2-1; 8 nucleotides align to TRBD2. CDR3 length: 16 amino acids. Per the germline V gene, CDR1 is SSHAT and CDR2 is FNYEAQ (reference sequence). After removal of 6 bases from V and 3 bases from J, the junction contained 10 bases not matched to a gene.

This clonotype was picked up a small number of times. The chain couples TRBV9 to TRBJ2-3; 8 nucleotides agree with TRBD2. Germline-derived CDR1 and CDR2 are SGDLS and YYNGEE. The CDR3 extends over 16 amino acids. V shed 4 bases, J shed 4 bases, and the junction held 11 bases outside the gene matches. The CDR3 coding sequence is TGTGCCAGCAGCACCAGAGCGGGAGATAGGGCAGATACGCAGTATTTT. Its translation: CASSTRAGDRADTQYF.

This clonotype was picked up many times. The chain uses TRBV7-8 and TRBJ2-7; 8 bases line up with TRBD2. The germline CDR1 and CDR2 sequences are SGHVS and FQNEAQ. J gave up 5 bases and V 4 bases, and 10 bases lay outside the gene matches. CDR3 length equals 15 residues. For the CDR3, the DNA is TGTGCCAGCAGCTCAACCGGGACTAGAGGTAACGAGCAGTACTTC. Protein: CASSSTGTRGNEQYF.

This chain links TRBV7-3 with TRBJ2-1, with 9 bases identical to TRBD2. This CDR3 is built from 15 residues. V shed 4 bases, J shed 4 bases, and the junction held 5 bases outside the gene matches. CDR1 is SGHTA and CDR2 is FQGTGA in the germline V gene. The CDR3 region is CASSSSGLAYNEQFF. For the CDR3, the DNA is TGTGCCAGCAGCTCTAGCGGACTAGCGTACAATGAGCAGTTCTTC.

This clonotype has just a few counts. V and J are TRBV20-1 and TRBJ2-4; no reliable D call. With 0 bases removed from V and 1 base from J, the gap between germline ends came to 10 bases. Per the germline V gene, CDR1 is DFQATT and CDR2 is SNEGSKA (reference sequence). The length of the CDR3 is 15 residues. Here the CDR3 reads CSAREPRTAKNIQYF. CDR3 sequence (DNA): TGCAGTGCTAGAGAGCCACGGACGGCCAAAAACATTCAGTACTTC.

In its sample, this clonotype was seen many times. This sequence joins TRBV6-1 and TRBJ2-1; 7 bases match TRBD1. The V gene's germline CDR1 is MNHNS and CDR2 SASEGT. Trimming removed 5 bases from V and 2 bases from J; junction bases left unmatched: 6. The CDR3 contains 15 residues. CDR3 bases: TGTGCCAGCAGTAACCGACAGGGCCCCTACAATGAGCAGTTCTTC. Protein sequence: CASSNRQGPYNEQFF.

This chain joins TRBV29-1 and TRBJ2-7; D gene uncertain. The CDR3 runs to 13 residues. The V and J ends lost 4 bases and 0 bases respectively, with 10 bases between them. CDR1 and CDR2 (germline): SQVTM, ANQGSEA. The chain's CDR3 is CSVVAAPSYEQYF. As DNA, the CDR3 is TGCAGCGTTGTGGCGGCACCCTCCTACGAGCAGTACTTC.

In this sample, this clonotype turned up a few times. Mismatch with germline at one junction end may stem from a read error. The chain couples TRBV6-2 or TRBV6-3 to TRBJ2-4; no definite D call. Germline V gene sequence: CDR1 MNHEY, CDR2 SVGEGT. The length of the CDR3 is 15 residues. The CDR3 DNA reads as TGTACCAGCAGTAAACTGGATTTTGCCAAAAACATTCAGTACTTC. The encoded protein is CTSSKLDFAKNIQYF.

This clonotype was counted a few times. The chain links TRBV19 to TRBJ2-7, with 8 bases that match TRBD1. This CDR3 spans 14 amino acids. CDR1 is LNHDA and CDR2 is SQIVND in the germline V gene (reference sequence). V trimming: 3 bases; J trimming: 2 bases; junction bases outside the gene matches: 3. CDR3 residues: CASSMGQEAYEQYF. CDR3 nucleotide sequence: TGTGCCAGTAGTATGGGACAGGAGGCCTACGAGCAGTACTTC. Looking up the rest from reference TRBV19 and TRBJ2-7 gives the full variable domain: DGGITQSPKYLFRKEGQNVTLSCEQNLNHDAMYWYRQDPGQGLRLIYYSQIVNDFQKGDIAEGYSVSREKKESFPLTVTSAQKNPTAFYLCASSMGQEAYEQYFGPGTRLTVT.

This clonotype was detected many times. The V and J genes are TRBV5-4 and TRBJ2-5; TRBD2 matches at 7 bases. This CDR3 spans 14 amino acids. Germline lookup yields CDR1 SGHNT and CDR2 YYREEE (reference sequence). The V and J ends lost 3 bases and 2 bases, in that order; junction bases with no gene match: 4. CDR3 protein: CASSSGTIQETQYF. Written as DNA, the CDR3 is TGTGCCAGCAGCTCAGGGACTATTCAAGAGACCCAGTACTTC.

This clonotype was found a few times. The chain carries TRBV15 and TRBJ1-1; no reliable D call. Germline V lookup: CDR1 LNHNV, CDR2 YYDKDF (reference sequence). This CDR3 has 15 amino acids. Trimming shortened V by 1 base and J by 1 base, and 10 bases separated the two germline ends. The CDR3 sequence is CATSRAPAGNTEAFF. DNA for the CDR3: TGTGCCACCAGCAGAGCCCCAGCAGGGAACACTGAAGCTTTCTTT.

The gene calls are TRBV19 and TRBJ1-1, with D unresolved. The CDR3 spans 13 residues. Germline CDR1 reads LNHDA; CDR2 reads SQIVND (reference sequence). The V gene lost 2 bases and the J gene lost 6 bases, with 10 bases spanning the gap. CDR3 region: CASSISSRPEAFF. In nucleotides, the CDR3 is TGTGCCAGTAGTATATCGTCCAGACCTGAAGCTTTCTTT.

This clonotype appeared a few times. This chain joins TRBV20-1 and TRBJ2-1; TRBD2 agrees at 8 bases. The germline V gene encodes CDR1 DFQATT and CDR2 SNEGSKA (reference sequence). Trimming cost V 5 bases and J 4 bases; bases outside gene matches: 7. This CDR3 comprises 14 residues. Written as DNA, the CDR3 is TGCAGTGCTCAGCCGGGACTAGGGTACAATGAGCAGTTCTTC. This encodes CSAQPGLGYNEQFF.

This clonotype was seen at least ten times. The rearrangement joins TRBV18 to TRBJ2-7; D gene unclear. Per the germline V gene, CDR1 is KGHSH and CDR2 is LQKENI. CDR3 length equals 14 residues. The germline V and J ends were trimmed by 2 bases and 1 base, with 9 bases remaining between them. The DNA for the CDR3 is TGTGCCAGCTCACCAAGTGCCACGTCCTACGAGCAGTACTTC. Translating it yields CASSPSATSYEQYF.

This clonotype was counted between two and nine times. This chain connects TRBV19 to TRBJ2-1, with 12 nucleotides matching TRBD2. The germline gives CDR1 LNHDA, CDR2 SQIVND (reference sequence). The CDR3 covers 16 residues. J lost 1 base, V lost 7 bases, and 5 bases had no gene match. DNA for the CDR3: TGTGCCAGTAAGCACACTAGCGGGAGGTCCTACAATGAGCAGTTCTTC. It translates to CASKHTSGRSYNEQFF.

This clonotype occurred a few times. The V and J genes are TRBV20-1 and TRBJ2-6; D possibly uses TRBD1 or TRBD2 (6 bases each). The CDR3 covers 17 residues. V lost 0 bases, J lost 4 bases, and 16 bases lay in between. Germline values: CDR1 DFQATT, CDR2 SNEGSKA (reference sequence). The CDR3: CSARDQAGEAGANVLTF. Written as DNA, the CDR3 is TGCAGTGCTAGAGATCAGGCAGGGGAGGCCGGGGCCAACGTCCTGACTTTC.

This clonotype turned up a few times. The gene calls are TRBV7-3 and TRBJ2-5; no reliable D call. The length of the CDR3 is 13 residues. V was cut by 8 bases and J by 7 bases, with 17 bases left in between. From germline, CDR1 is SGHTA and CDR2 FQGTGA. In DNA, the CDR3 is TGTGCCAGCCGAAAAAAGGTGTGTGGGACCCAGTACTTC. Protein: CASRKKVCGTQYF.

The table lists this clonotype with many counts. The chain combines TRBV11-2 with TRBJ2-1; the D gene is possibly TRBD2 (6 bases). V was clipped by 1 base and J by 6 bases, with 13 bases between them. This CDR3 region has 15 residues. Germline values: CDR1 SGHAT, CDR2 FQNNGV. CDR3 sequence reads: CASSLGSSVRNEQFF. CDR3 nucleotide sequence: TGTGCCAGCAGCTTAGGGTCTAGCGTTCGCAATGAGCAGTTCTTC.

The chain combines TRBV6-1 with TRBJ2-7; no reliable D call. CDR3 size: 15 residues. Trimming took off 6 bases at V and 2 bases at J, with 17 bases between the two ends. Germline V gene data show CDR1 as MNHNS and CDR2 as SASEGT. The CDR3 sequence: CASRPGPEPTYEQYF. The CDR3 bases are TGTGCCAGCAGGCCAGGACCCGAACCAACCTACGAGCAGTACTTC.

This clonotype appeared a few times. The chain combines TRBV27 with TRBJ2-5; 8 bases align to TRBD1. CDR3 length: 13 residues. In germline, CDR1 is MNHEY, CDR2 SMNVEV (reference sequence). V shed 6 bases and J 5 bases; nucleotides not matched to a gene: 5. CDR3 protein: CASRRTGWETQYF. DNA for the CDR3: TGTGCCAGCAGGCGGACAGGGTGGGAGACCCAGTACTTC.